These 7 T cell receptor beta chains originate from one sample sequenced in a study of T cell changes during pregnancy in multiple sclerosis. Measured with immunoSEQ multiplex PCR; TCRdb has only the in-frame clones, and not every one. The data contain tens of thousands of clones, approximately 90% of them seen just once; the ten biggest clones take up roughly 0.22%. The material sequenced was CD4+ T cells from peripheral blood mononuclear cells, taken before pregnancy. These receptors were taken from a female donor with multiple sclerosis, enrolled in a pregnancy study.

This chain uses TRBV30 with TRBJ2-2; D unresolved. The germline CDR1 and CDR2 sequences are GTSNPN and SVGIG (reference sequence). CDR3 size: 14 residues. V was clipped by 2 bases and J by 1 base, with 8 bases between them. CDR3 in amino acids: CAWSHRRNTGELFF. CDR3 in DNA: TGTGCCTGGAGTCATAGGAGGAACACCGGGGAGCTGTTTTTT.

This sequence joins TRBV4-1 and TRBJ2-1, with TRBD2 matching 9 bases. Germline values: CDR1 MGHRA, CDR2 YSYEKL. This CDR3 region has 15 residues. Trimming cost V 2 bases and J 5 bases; bases outside gene matches: 4. The CDR3 loop is CASSQTSGFNNEQFF. CDR3 nucleotide sequence: TGCGCCAGCAGCCAAACTAGCGGGTTTAACAATGAGCAGTTCTTC.

The chain recombines TRBV29-1 with TRBJ2-5; 9 bases agree with TRBD1. The germline V gene has CDR1 SQVTM and CDR2 ANQGSEA. The CDR3 is made up of 15 amino acids. Unmatched junction bases numbered 10, after V lost 3 bases and J lost 5 bases. CDR3 residues: CSVEVGQGSGETQYF. As DNA, the CDR3 is TGCAGCGTTGAGGTCGGACAGGGGAGTGGGGAGACCCAGTACTTC.

V gene TRBV5-5 combines with J gene TRBJ1-6; tentative D call: TRBD1 (6 bases). V was clipped by 4 bases and J by 5 bases, with 13 bases between them. CDR1 SGHKS and CDR2 YYEKEE come from the germline V gene (reference sequence). The CDR3 length is 15 residues. The CDR3 loop is CASSIQGSNNSPLHF. The CDR3 DNA reads TGTGCCAGCAGCATACAGGGTTCCAATAATTCACCCCTCCACTTT.

V is TRBV6-6 and J is TRBJ2-5, with 9 bases fitting TRBD1. The germline V gene encodes CDR1 MNHNY and CDR2 SVGAGI (reference sequence). With V trimmed by 2 bases and J by 5 bases, 6 bases remained unmatched. CDR3 length: 15 amino acids. The CDR3: CASSYAGQGLETQYF. The CDR3 DNA is TGTGCCAGCAGTTACGCGGGACAGGGCTTGGAGACCCAGTACTTC.

V is TRBV5-1 and J is TRBJ2-2, with no clear D. CDR1 is SGHRS, CDR2 YFSETQ, per germline. V was pared by 4 bases and J by 4 bases, with 17 bases between. The CDR3 covers 16 residues. This CDR3 is CASSAPSSSSTGELFF. The CDR3 nucleotides read TGCGCCAGCAGCGCCCCGTCATCCTCGAGCACCGGGGAGCTGTTTTTT.

With regard to this clone: Since no conserved phenylalanine or tryptophan closes the CDR3, a read error is the likely cause. The DNA is omitted, as the CDR3 cannot be located on it reliably, and the CDR3 follows TCRdb's listing. The chain combines TRBV27 with TRBJ2-2; the table assigns TRBD2, which was not confirmed against the DNA. 14 amino acids form the CDR3, both terminal residues included. In germline, CDR1 is MNHEY, CDR2 SMNVEV (reference sequence). The CDR3 here is CASSLRLGTGELFA.